These 20 T cell receptor beta chains were all obtained from the same sample, sequenced in a study of spatial heterogeneity in lung cancer. General study findings and limits: Expanded intratumoral alpha and beta TCR counts tracked tumor mutation counts.

Their antigens are not known. Noted time point: sample taken at primary tumor resection. Via MiXCR, TCRdb re-called the 5' RACE reads, giving one row per CDR3 protein. The table lists about 27,000 distinct CDR3 sequences, roughly 6.6% of them singletons, with over 20% in the top ten. This specimen was lung tumor tissue, taken at surgery. Every receptor here comes from a male donor with early-stage non-small cell lung cancer.

As for this clonotype: At one end the junction does not follow the germline gene, possibly because of a read error. The genes are TRBV6-2 or TRBV6-3 and TRBJ1-5, with a tentative D call TRBD1 (6 bases). The CDR3 consists of 14 residues. Germline CDR1 MNHEY, CDR2 SVGEGT. The CDR3 loop is CASRRGFSYQPQHF. The CDR3 nucleotides read TGTGCCAGCAGGAGGGGGTTTAGCTATCAGCCCCAGCATTTT.

In this sample, this clonotype turned up many times. The rearrangement uses TRBV29-1 and TRBJ2-5, with 8 bases aligning to TRBD1. V dropped 7 bases and J dropped 5; count of bases not matched to a gene: 9. The CDR3 runs 13 residues. CDR1 SQVTM and CDR2 ANQGSEA come from the germline V gene. In nucleotides, the CDR3 is TGCAGCGGTGACAGGGGCCAGGGGGAGACCCAGTACTTC. Translating it yields CSGDRGQGETQYF. Supplemented by reference TRBV29-1 and TRBJ2-5, the full variable domain reads SAVISQKPSRDICQRGTSLTIQCQVDSQVTMMFWYRQQPGQSLTLIATANQGSEATYESGFVIDKFPISRPNLTFSTLTVSNMSPEDSSIYLCSGDRGQGETQYFGPGTRLLVL.

This clonotype has a count of ten or more. The genes are TRBV11-2 and TRBJ2-7, with 7 bases fitting TRBD1. The CDR3 is made up of 16 amino acids. Unmatched junction bases numbered 10, after V lost 2 bases and J lost 3 bases. Germline CDR1 and CDR2: SGHAT and FQNNGV. The CDR3 loop reads CASSLRMVNRGYEQYF. DNA for the CDR3: TGTGCCAGCAGCTTACGTATGGTTAACAGGGGCTACGAGCAGTACTTC.

This clonotype was counted ten times or more. The rearrangement links TRBV7-6 to TRBJ2-2; TRBD1 matches at 10 bases. V shed 5 bases and J 1 base; nucleotides not matched to a gene: 7. The germline V gene has CDR1 SGHVS and CDR2 FNYEAQ. There are 17 residues in the CDR3. The CDR3 nucleotides read TGTGCCAGCAGCCCAATCCGGGACAGGGGGAACACCGGGGAGCTGTTTTTT. It encodes CASSPIRDRGNTGELFF.

This clonotype was counted many times. The chain links TRBV7-8 to TRBJ1-4, with 8 bases aligning to TRBD1. Germline V lookup: CDR1 SGHVS, CDR2 FQNEAQ. CDR3 size: 15 residues. V was clipped by 4 bases and J by 5 bases; unmatched bases: 6. The CDR3 region is CASSSQGARNEKLFF. Written as DNA, the CDR3 is TGTGCCAGCAGCTCTCAGGGGGCGCGAAATGAAAAACTGTTTTTT.

This clonotype was detected ten times or more. This sequence joins TRBV28 and TRBJ1-5; no definite D call. Looked up from germline, CDR1 is MDHEN and CDR2 is SYDVKM. The CDR3 loop spans 16 amino acids. Trimming stripped 5 bases from V and 0 bases from J, with 14 bases between. CDR3 bases: TGTGCCAGCAGTCCGAAGGTTTTGTATAGCAATCAGCCCCAGCATTTT. It encodes CASSPKVLYSNQPQHF. The entire variable domain, with the rest obtained from reference TRBV28 and TRBJ1-5, is as follows: DVKVTQSSRYLVKRTGEKVFLECVQDMDHENMFWYRQDPGLGLRLIYFSYDVKMKEKGDIPEGYSVSREKKERFSLILESASTNQTSMYLCASSPKVLYSNQPQHFGDGTRLSIL.

This clonotype was counted many times. The chain has TRBV28 and TRBJ1-1; D is uncertain. The CDR3 loop spans 15 amino acids. The germline CDR1 and CDR2 sequences are MDHEN and SYDVKM. V shed 11 bases and J shed 6 bases, with 25 bases lying between them. The CDR3 DNA follows: TGTGCCGCCCCCGCGAGTGGGAACGGGTTAGCTGAAGCTTTCTTT. It encodes CAAPASGNGLAEAFF.

Concerning this clonotype itself: An end of the junction differs from the germline gene, which may be a read error. The V call is TRBV6-6, the J call TRBJ2-7, with a weak D call TRBD2 (6 bases). The length of the CDR3 is 13 residues. Germline-derived CDR1 and CDR2 are MNHNY and SVGAGI (reference sequence). Written as DNA, the CDR3 is TGTGCCAGCAGTTACACGGCGGACTACGAGCCGTACTTC. Protein sequence: CASSYTADYEPYF.

In its sample, this clonotype was seen many times. The chain couples TRBV18 to TRBJ2-7; maybe TRBD2 (6 bases). CDR3 length: 14 amino acids. Germline V gene lookup returns CDR1 KGHSH and CDR2 LQKENI. V was shortened by 0 bases and J by 5 bases, with 11 bases between the two germline ends. The CDR3 DNA follows: TGTGCCAGCTCACCACCAGGGAGGAAGGACGAGCAGTACTTC. The encoded protein is CASSPPGRKDEQYF.

The rearrangement links TRBV7-2 to TRBJ2-5; 9 bases agree with TRBD1. Germline assignment: CDR1 SGHTA and CDR2 FQGNSA. J gave up 5 bases and V 4 bases, and 8 bases lay outside the gene matches. This CDR3 contains 15 residues. CDR3 DNA: TGTGCCAGCAGCTATGCCGGGACAGGGTTCGAGACCCAGTACTTC. It is translated as CASSYAGTGFETQYF.

This clonotype appeared many times. The rearrangement links TRBV29-1 to TRBJ2-5, with a weak D call TRBD1 (6 bases). CDR1 SQVTM and CDR2 ANQGSEA come from the germline V gene. The CDR3 consists of 13 residues. The V end lost 4 bases, the J end lost 10 bases, and 19 bases lay between the germline ends. Here the CDR3 reads CSVGGQGQRFQYF. DNA of the CDR3: TGCAGCGTTGGGGGCCAGGGACAAAGATTCCAGTACTTC.

This clonotype was found a few times. V gene TRBV5-1 combines with J gene TRBJ2-5, with unresolved D. The CDR3 length is 13 residues. The V end was cut by 5 bases, the J end by 2 bases, with 10 bases between. Germline assignment: CDR1 SGHRS and CDR2 YFSETQ. CDR3 sequence: CASSMIGQETQYF. The CDR3 coding sequence is TGCGCCAGCAGTATGATCGGTCAAGAGACCCAGTACTTC.

This clonotype was counted only a few times. The CDR3 reads CASSPATAPYEQYF. The CDR3 nucleotides are TGCGCCAGCAGTCCTGCGACGGCCCCCTACGAGCAGTACTTC. The genes are TRBV5-1 and TRBJ2-7; D not certain. There are 14 residues in the CDR3. Germline V gives CDR1 SGHRS, CDR2 YFSETQ. The V end lost 5 bases, the J end lost 2 bases, and 14 bases lay between the germline ends.

The rearrangement links TRBV28 to TRBJ2-1, with D perhaps assigned TRBD1 or TRBD2 (6 bases each). This CDR3 contains 15 residues. Germline V gene sequence: CDR1 MDHEN, CDR2 SYDVKM. The ends were cut back, 1 base at V and 6 bases at J, with 13 bases in the middle. CDR3 DNA: TGTGCCAGCAGTTTATTCGGGGGCGAGTCCAATGAGCAGTTCTTC. This encodes CASSLFGGESNEQFF.

The chain employs TRBV6-1 and TRBJ1-1; D is unresolved. V shed 10 bases and J shed 6 bases, with 18 bases lying between them. This CDR3 is 13 amino acids long. CDR1 is MNHNS and CDR2 is SASEGT in the germline V gene. The CDR3 loop reads CATRFGGSAEAFF. The CDR3 coding sequence is TGTGCCACCCGATTCGGAGGGTCGGCTGAAGCTTTCTTT.

The chain uses TRBV18 and TRBJ2-7; 7 nucleotides match TRBD2. The CDR3 runs 16 residues. The germline V gene has CDR1 KGHSH and CDR2 LQKENI. V was clipped by 3 bases and J by 0 bases; unmatched bases: 8. Written as DNA, the CDR3 is TGTGCCAGCTCACCGGGGCGGGGGATCCCCTCCTACGAGCAGTACTTC. Translated: CASSPGRGIPSYEQYF.

The chain joins TRBV6-1 to TRBJ1-1; D is uncertain. The germline V gene encodes CDR1 MNHNS and CDR2 SASEGT. V lost 6 bases and J 3 bases, leaving 11 bases between the germline ends. This CDR3 spans 13 amino acids. The DNA of the CDR3 is TGTGCCAGCAGATCCGATGGGTACACTGAAGCTTTCTTT. Protein: CASRSDGYTEAFF.

The rearrangement joins TRBV25-1 to TRBJ2-2; D ambiguous. Looked up from germline, CDR1 is MGHDK and CDR2 is SYGVNS. The CDR3 is made up of 14 amino acids. V gave up 0 bases and J gave up 5 bases, with 7 bases separating them. The DNA of the CDR3 is TGTGCCAGCAGTGAATATCATTATACCGGGGAGCTGTTTTTT. Amino acid sequence: CASSEYHYTGELFF.

The V call is TRBV5-5, the J call TRBJ1-6, with TRBD1 matching over 7 bases. The V gene's germline CDR1 is SGHKS and CDR2 YYEKEE (reference sequence). The trim removed 7 bases at V and 7 bases at J, leaving 8 bases unmatched. The CDR3 spans 14 residues. In DNA, the CDR3 is TGTGCCAGCCAGACAGGGACAGCGAATTCACCCCTCCACTTT. Amino acid sequence: CASQTGTANSPLHF.

This clonotype has at least ten counts. The J gene is TRBJ2-3, the V gene TRBV20-1, with 7 bases that match TRBD2. The CDR3 length is 16 residues. Looked up from germline, CDR1 is DFQATT and CDR2 is SNEGSKA (reference sequence). Trimming cost V 3 bases and J 0 bases; bases outside gene matches: 9. The CDR3 nucleotides read TGCAGTGCTAGGCGACTAGCCGGTTCTAGCACAGATACGCAGTATTTT. It is translated as CSARRLAGSSTDTQYF.